This T cell receptor beta chain came from a study of control samples from healthy donors and cancer patients. Some clones are missing from TCRdb's copy, which holds only in-frame ones; the method was immunoSEQ multiplex PCR. The sample records more than 95,000 clones, about 83% being singletons. This clone is deemed medium-sized. This TCR came from a woman aged 45-59 years in good health. Sequenced: blood.

CDR3 sequence reads: CASSEAIRGGALQETQYF. The CDR3 nucleotides are TGTGCCAGCAGTGAAGCGATACGCGGGGGAGCCCTTCAAGAGACCCAGTACTTC. The rearrangement joins TRBV6-1 to TRBJ2-5; TRBD2 matches 7 bases. CDR1 is MNHNS, CDR2 SASEGT, per germline. Germline trimming cut 0 bases from V and 2 bases from J; bases unmatched to any gene: 12. The CDR3 extends over 18 amino acids.